This T cell receptor (beta chain) was captured by sequencing in a study of T cells in Graves' hyperthyroidism and ophthalmopathy. Study details: Staff took peripheral blood when the initial diagnosis was made, before any treatment began.

Amplified regions were TCR beta CDR3 sequences from RNA transcripts. During a first-round RT-PCR of the TCR CDR3, the HTBI primer set was used. TCRdb processed the multiplex PCR reads anew with MiXCR; each CDR3 protein has one entry. The sample records 300,000 to 350,000 distinct CDR3 sequences, approximately 16% being singletons. In this sample, this clonotype turned up a few times. CDR3 length equals 16 residues. The V and J ends lost 7 bases and 5 bases respectively, with 21 bases between them. Any patient presenting with uncontrolled infection, other autoimmune disease, pregnancy or lactation was left out. Diagnoses were made from clinical symptoms, serum measures (thyroxine and TRAb), thyroid ultrasound and orbital computed tomography.

The specimen sequenced was blood. The receptor's source is a man aged 25 to 45 with Graves' hyperthyroidism. The chain has TRBV12-3 or TRBV12-4 and TRBJ1-5; D not resolved. The CDR3 loop reads CASILGRRLPHQPQHF. CDR3 nucleotide sequence: TGTGCCAGCATCCTCGGGAGGAGGTTGCCCCATCAGCCCCAGCATTTT.